The sample holds many counts of the clone carrying this TCR beta chain. Its antigen is not known. In making TCR cDNA, 5'RACE template switching added a universal primer site and UMIs to it. MiXCR was run by TCRdb on the 5' RACE reads, yielding one entry per CDR3 protein. The sample consists of approximately 150,000 distinct CDR3 sequences, about 8% of them appearing once. The CDR3 spans 15 residues. The germline V gene has CDR1 SGHKS and CDR2 YYEKEE (reference sequence). V lost 7 bases and J 5 bases, leaving 20 bases between the germline ends. This sample was included in a study of T cells after yellow fever vaccination. Notes on the study in general: Most clones from primary vaccination were detected again post-booster (about 95% CD4, around 88% CD8). FACS-sorted repertoires could contain abundant clonotypes contaminating from the bulk population. Of the clonotypes, a small share occurred in both CD4 and CD8 compartments.

The chain combines TRBV5-5 with TRBJ2-3, with D unresolved. The TCR was taken from a man under 40 who received the YFV17D yellow fever vaccine. The sample consisted of CD4+ T cells sorted from PBMCs, taken 5 days after the yellow fever booster vaccination. The CDR3 spells CASSPGRVGVDTQYF. As DNA, the CDR3 is TGTGCCAGCTCCCCAGGCCGGGTGGGCGTAGATACGCAGTATTTT.